The 30 T cell receptor beta chains below were found in one sample sequenced in a study of CD8 T cells in ankylosing spondylitis (TCRdb year 2017). The method behind the library was 5' RACE. The data were produced on an Illumina HiSeq 2500. TCRdb cleaned the public reads at Q25 with fastp, built clones with MiXCR and kept in-frame beta chains. Each record represents a unique CDR3 protein, reported with the most common genes and DNA among its rows. The sample table contains 80,000 to 90,000 distinct CDR3 sequences; only one count was recorded for around 25% of them. The top ten constitute around 56% of the sample. Sample: blood, either unsorted or a sorted T cell fraction (not recorded which). The receptors here all came from a male donor with ankylosing spondylitis or in good health (not recorded which).

The chain joins TRBV7-2 to TRBJ1-1; D call uncertain. CDR3 length equals 13 residues. Trimming left V 2 bases short and J 1 base short, with 5 bases between. Germline assignment: CDR1 SGHTA and CDR2 FQGNSA. As DNA, the CDR3 is TGTGCCAGCAGCTTATGGGCGAACACTGAAGCTTTCTTT. This codes for CASSLWANTEAFF.

This clonotype appeared a few times. The genes are TRBV4-2 and TRBJ2-7, with TRBD1 identical over 10 bases. In germline, CDR1 is LGHNA, CDR2 YNFKEQ. The CDR3 extends over 17 amino acids. Trimming cost V 3 bases and J 2 bases; bases outside gene matches: 10. The CDR3 nucleotides read TGTGCCAGCAGCCATTCTCCGGGACAGGGGCTCCCCTACGAGCAGTACTTC. This encodes CASSHSPGQGLPYEQYF.

This clonotype was picked up a small number of times. The chain links TRBV7-3 to TRBJ1-2; 8 bases fit TRBD1. This CDR3 contains 14 residues. The V and J ends lost 7 bases and 2 bases, in that order; junction bases with no gene match: 6. Germline assignment: CDR1 SGHTA and CDR2 FQGTGA. CDR3 nucleotides: TGTGCCAGCACCCAGGGGGCGGACAACTATGGCTACACCTTC. Its protein is CASTQGADNYGYTF. Variable domain in full (rest from reference TRBV7-3 and TRBJ1-2): GAGVSQTPSNKVTEKGKYVELRCDPISGHTALYWYRQSLGQGPEFLIYFQGTGAADDSGLPNDRFFAVRPEGSVSTLKIQRTERGDSAVYLCASTQGADNYGYTFGSGTRLTVV.

V is TRBV15 and J is TRBJ2-7, with D perhaps matching TRBD2 (5 bases). The length of the CDR3 is 15 residues. The V end was cut by 0 bases, the J end by 1 base, with 10 bases between. Per germline, CDR1 LNHNV and CDR2 YYDKDF (reference sequence). CDR3 sequence reads: CATSRDRRLSYEQYF. The DNA of the CDR3 is TGTGCCACCAGCAGAGATAGGAGGCTTTCCTACGAGCAGTACTTC.

The chain is built from TRBV7-9 and TRBJ1-1; D remains unclear. There are 12 residues in the CDR3. The germline V gene has CDR1 SEHNR and CDR2 FQNEAQ (reference sequence). Trimming removed 8 bases at V and 4 bases at J, with 11 bases between. DNA for the CDR3: TGTGCCAGCGTCCGACTGGGCACTGAAGCTTTCTTT. This codes for CASVRLGTEAFF.

The sample holds a few counts of this clonotype. V is TRBV27 and J is TRBJ1-5; D gene unclear. Germline CDR1 reads MNHEY; CDR2 reads SMNVEV (reference sequence). The CDR3 totals 16 residues. V lost 5 bases, J lost 4 bases, and 18 bases lay in between. Here the CDR3 reads CASSTIGVYDNQPQHF. The CDR3 nucleotides are TGTGCCAGCAGTACCATCGGGGTCTACGATAATCAGCCCCAGCATTTT.

The V call is TRBV6-5, the J call TRBJ2-1, with D unclear. The germline gives CDR1 MNHEY, CDR2 SVGAGI. The CDR3 sequence is 19 residues long. V lost 3 bases and J 5 bases, leaving 26 bases between the germline ends. The CDR3 DNA reads as TGTGCCAGCAGTTATAAATTTTCCGGAATAGCCCGTTCGAACAATGAGCAGTTCTTC. It encodes CASSYKFSGIARSNNEQFF.

The sample holds a few counts of this clonotype. V is TRBV7-9 and J is TRBJ2-3; a weak D match, TRBD2 (6 bases). Trimming pared 3 bases from V and 0 bases from J, leaving 13 bases between. Germline V CDR1 and CDR2: SEHNR, FQNEAQ (reference sequence). The CDR3 loop spans 16 amino acids. The CDR3 DNA reads TGTGCCAGCAGCTTCCCGCCAACTAGCAGCACAGATACGCAGTATTTT. It encodes CASSFPPTSSTDTQYF.

In DNA, the CDR3 is TGTGCCAGCAGCTTAACGTGGAGGGAGACCCAGTACTTC. Protein sequence: CASSLTWRETQYF. The rearrangement joins TRBV7-3 to TRBJ2-5, with D perhaps matching TRBD2 (5 bases). V was shortened by 0 bases and J by 5 bases, with 7 bases between the two germline ends. The V gene's germline CDR1 is SGHTA and CDR2 FQGTGA. This CDR3 has 13 residues.

This chain links TRBV6-1 with TRBJ1-2, with no clear D. CDR3 size: 13 residues. Germline V gives CDR1 MNHNS, CDR2 SASEGT. The V end was cut by 1 base, the J end by 2 bases, with 5 bases between. The CDR3 sequence: CASSEDSNYGYTF. In nucleotides, the CDR3 is TGTGCCAGCAGTGAAGACAGCAACTATGGCTACACCTTC.

This clonotype turned up a few times. Given a much more abundant clone one base away, this may be a read error. The rearrangement links TRBV12-3 or TRBV12-4 to TRBJ1-1; D call uncertain. This CDR3 is 19 amino acids long. The CDR3 DNA sequence: TGTACCAGCAGTTTTTTAGGTAGGGCCCTAGGGAGTGTGAACACTGAAGCTTTCTTT. It is translated as CTSSFLGRALGSVNTEAFF.

The chain links TRBV20-1 to TRBJ1-5; D unclear. Germline V gene data show CDR1 as DFQATT and CDR2 as SNEGSKA (reference sequence). This CDR3 comprises 13 residues. V was pared by 7 bases and J by 2 bases, with 12 bases between. CDR3 DNA sequence: TGCAGTGTCCAAAGGGCACGCAATCAGCCCCAGCATTTT. This translates into CSVQRARNQPQHF.

In nucleotides, the CDR3 is TGTGCCAGCAGCGTAGCTGGAAACACCATATATTTT. Its translation: CASSVAGNTIYF. This rearrangement joins TRBV9 to TRBJ1-3; D gene ambiguous. V lost 0 bases and J lost 2, with 0 bases in between. This CDR3 has 12 amino acids. CDR1 is SGDLS and CDR2 is YYNGEE in the germline V gene.

The V gene is TRBV28, the J gene TRBJ2-4; D is perhaps TRBD1 or TRBD2 (6 bases each). The germline V gene encodes CDR1 MDHEN and CDR2 SYDVKM. The CDR3 spans 13 residues. Trimming removed 8 bases from V and 8 bases from J, with 16 bases in between. CDR3 in amino acids: CASALGGPDIQYF. CDR3 in DNA: TGTGCCAGCGCTCTTGGGGGGCCAGACATTCAGTACTTC. Variable domain in full (rest from reference TRBV28 and TRBJ2-4): DVKVTQSSRYLVKRTGEKVFLECVQDMDHENMFWYRQDPGLGLRLIYFSYDVKMKEKGDIPEGYSVSREKKERFSLILESASTNQTSMYLCASALGGPDIQYFGAGTRLSVL.

This clonotype was seen a handful of times. V is TRBV20-1 and J is TRBJ2-7, with 8 bases matching TRBD1. From germline, CDR1 is DFQATT and CDR2 SNEGSKA (reference sequence). With 0 bases clipped from V and 6 bases from J, the junction kept 10 bases outside the gene matches. This CDR3 has 15 amino acids. The CDR3 DNA reads as TGCAGTGCTAGAGATTTTCGGGACAGGCTTCGCGAGCAGTACTTC. Its translation is CSARDFRDRLREQYF.

This rearrangement joins TRBV7-8 to TRBJ1-1; the D is unclear. The germline V and J ends were trimmed by 1 base and 6 bases, with 18 bases remaining between them. Germline V gene data show CDR1 as SGHVS and CDR2 as FQNEAQ. This CDR3 has 16 amino acids. This CDR3 reads CASSLGSYPRRSEAFF. For the CDR3, the DNA is TGTGCCAGCAGCTTAGGAAGCTATCCTCGAAGGTCTGAAGCTTTCTTT.

This clonotype was seen a few times. The genes are TRBV5-1 and TRBJ1-4, with D uncertain. CDR1 is SGHRS, CDR2 YFSETQ, per germline. The V and J ends lost 0 bases and 7 bases respectively, with 10 bases between them. This CDR3 has 14 amino acids. DNA for the CDR3: TGCGCCAGCAGCTTGGCCCCTAAGGCTGAAAAACTGTTTTTT. It encodes CASSLAPKAEKLFF.

This chain connects TRBV20-1 to TRBJ1-4, with D possibly being TRBD1 (6 bases). This CDR3 has 14 amino acids. CDR1 DFQATT and CDR2 SNEGSKA come from the germline V gene (reference sequence). Trimming removed 3 bases at V and 7 bases at J, with 15 bases between. The CDR3 reads CSASLGGEGEKLFF. The CDR3 DNA is TGCAGTGCTAGTTTAGGGGGAGAAGGTGAAAAACTGTTTTTT.

This clonotype has more than one count but fewer than ten. The genes are TRBV12-3 or TRBV12-4 and TRBJ2-2, with D possibly being TRBD1 (6 bases). This CDR3 has 13 amino acids. The V gene lost 5 bases and the J gene lost 7 bases, with 11 bases spanning the gap. The CDR3 DNA is TGTGCCAGCAGTGTCCAGGGGTTCGGGGAGCTGTTTTTT. As protein: CASSVQGFGELFF.

The CDR3 here is CASSYDANTGELFF. As DNA, the CDR3 is TGTGCCAGCAGTTACGACGCGAACACCGGGGAGCTGTTTTTT. This chain links TRBV7-2 with TRBJ2-2; D call uncertain. The CDR3 is 14 amino acids. V lost 6 bases, J lost 0 bases, and 8 bases lay in between. Germline CDR1 and CDR2: SGHTA and FQGNSA.

This chain uses TRBV20-1 with TRBJ2-5; TRBD1 matches 11 bases. The CDR3 length is 18 residues. With V trimmed by 6 bases and J by 5 bases, 20 bases remained unmatched. The germline gives CDR1 DFQATT, CDR2 SNEGSKA (reference sequence). The CDR3 here is CSAPGDRGRASGAETQYF. CDR3 bases: TGCAGTGCCCCCGGGGACAGGGGGAGGGCTAGCGGGGCCGAGACCCAGTACTTC.

The chain uses TRBV2 and TRBJ2-5; TRBD1 agrees at 9 bases. The germline gives CDR1 SNHLY, CDR2 FYNNEI. The CDR3 spans 14 residues. The J segment lost 5 bases and the V segment lost 7 bases, leaving 8 bases of the junction unmatched. CDR3 bases: TGTGCCAGCACCAAGGACAGGGGTCGGGAGACCCAGTACTTC. It codes for CASTKDRGRETQYF.

J is TRBJ1-2 and V is TRBV3-1; D gene unclear. Germline lookup yields CDR1 LGHDT and CDR2 YNNKEL (reference sequence). Trimming pared 5 bases from V and 5 bases from J, leaving 24 bases between. This CDR3 spans 17 amino acids. The CDR3 reads CASSFLGGASDLYGYTF. The CDR3 nucleotides are TGTGCCAGCAGCTTTCTCGGAGGAGCAAGCGACCTTTATGGCTACACCTTC.

This clonotype came up a few times. The rearrangement uses TRBV19 and TRBJ2-2; D is unresolved. Germline V gene data show CDR1 as LNHDA and CDR2 as SQIVND (reference sequence). V was pared by 0 bases and J by 2 bases, with 13 bases between. The CDR3 runs to 17 residues. The CDR3 spells CASSIDEVGTNTGELFF. As DNA, the CDR3 is TGTGCCAGTAGTATAGATGAGGTCGGCACCAACACCGGGGAGCTGTTTTTT.

The chain carries TRBV3-1 and TRBJ1-1; D perhaps matches TRBD1 (5 bases). CDR1 is LGHDT and CDR2 is YNNKEL in the germline V gene (reference sequence). V was clipped by 2 bases and J by 5 bases, with 12 bases between them. CDR3 size: 14 residues. CDR3 coding DNA: TGTGCCAGCAGCCAATTAGCAGGGAGAACTGAAGCTTTCTTT. It specifies CASSQLAGRTEAFF.

The sample holds a few counts of this clonotype. The J gene is TRBJ2-5, the V gene TRBV7-2; D not resolved. There are 13 residues in the CDR3. Looked up from germline, CDR1 is SGHTA and CDR2 is FQGNSA. Trimming left V 1 base short and J 2 bases short, with 5 bases between. The CDR3 DNA is TGTGCCAGCAGCTTAGACTCGCAAGAGACCCAGTACTTC. Protein product: CASSLDSQETQYF.

The chain couples TRBV29-1 to TRBJ2-7, with D unclear. This CDR3 region has 11 residues. With 0 bases removed from V and 4 bases from J, the gap between germline ends came to 4 bases. Per germline, CDR1 SQVTM and CDR2 ANQGSEA. CDR3 sequence: CSVEDLYEQYF. The DNA of the CDR3 is TGCAGCGTTGAAGATTTATACGAGCAGTACTTC.

This clonotype has only a few counts. V gene TRBV10-3 combines with J gene TRBJ2-1; 7 bases agree with TRBD1. CDR3 size: 14 residues. Losses at the gene ends were 3 bases for V and 7 bases for J; bases not matched to a gene: 6. Germline CDR1 and CDR2: ENHRY and SYGVKD. In nucleotides, the CDR3 is TGTGCCATCAGTGAAGGGGTACAGGGGAATGAGCAGTTCTTC. Amino acids: CAISEGVQGNEQFF.

This clonotype was recorded a few times. This CDR3 reads CSAISVTSALFQETQYF. The CDR3 nucleotides are TGCAGTGCTATATCCGTAACTAGCGCGCTCTTCCAAGAGACCCAGTACTTC. The rearrangement joins TRBV20-1 to TRBJ2-5; the match to TRBD2 covers 7 bases. Losses at the gene ends were 4 bases for V and 1 base for J; bases not matched to a gene: 15. Germline loops: CDR1 DFQATT, CDR2 SNEGSKA (reference sequence). The CDR3 extends over 17 amino acids.

This clonotype was seen a handful of times. The chain has TRBV20-1 and TRBJ2-3; 11 nucleotides line up with TRBD2. Germline CDR1 and CDR2: DFQATT and SNEGSKA (reference sequence). V dropped 5 bases and J dropped 6; count of bases not matched to a gene: 13. This CDR3 region has 16 residues. Here the CDR3 DNA reads TGCAGTGCTGACCCGGGACTAGCGGAGAAAGGGGATACGCAGTATTTT. Residues: CSADPGLAEKGDTQYF.